This TCR beta chain is from a study of CD8 T cells in ankylosing spondylitis. Germline V gene data show CDR1 as MGHDK and CDR2 as SYGVNS. V was clipped by 3 bases and J by 4 bases; unmatched bases: 10. There are 16 residues in the CDR3. In TCRdb, the 5' RACE reads were re-called with MiXCR into one record per CDR3 protein. This sample yields some 300,000 distinct CDR3 sequences, of which less than 25% are seen a single time; 3% to 4% belongs to the top ten. This clonotype occurred a few times. The V call is TRBV25-1, the J call TRBJ1-2, with 8 positions matching TRBD1. The receptor comes from a female donor with ankylosing spondylitis or in good health (not recorded which). Sequences were obtained from blood, either unsorted or a sorted T cell fraction (not recorded which). CDR3 protein: CASSDHTDRARYGYTF. DNA of the CDR3: TGTGCCAGCAGTGACCACACGGACAGGGCCCGCTATGGCTACACCTTC.